Below are 20 T cell receptor beta chains sequenced from a single sample in a study of blood T cell repertoires in COVID-19. Sequencing used immunoSEQ multiplex PCR; TCRdb keeps in-frame clones, though not all of them. Seen here are some 310,000 clones, approximately 89% observed once, and the top ten hold roughly a tenth. Material: PBMCs or T cells enriched from blood (not recorded which). Receptors originate from a woman aged 25-40 years who had recovered from COVID-19.

The chain recombines TRBV6-5 with TRBJ2-1; no clear D gene. This CDR3 region has 13 residues. V was shortened by 8 bases and J by 7 bases, with 15 bases between the two germline ends. CDR1 is MNHEY and CDR2 is SVGAGI in the germline V gene. CDR3 coding DNA: TGTGCCAGCCGACCCTCACCTAGTAATGAGCAGTTCTTC. Translation: CASRPSPSNEQFF.

The V and J genes are TRBV11-2 and TRBJ2-4; D remains unclear. The germline V and J ends were trimmed by 8 bases and 7 bases, with 15 bases remaining between them. Per the germline V gene, CDR1 is SGHAT and CDR2 is FQNNGV. The CDR3 is made up of 13 amino acids. The CDR3 protein is CASSAQPANIQYF. CDR3 in DNA: TGTGCCAGCTCGGCACAGCCCGCGAACATTCAGTACTTC.

The CDR3 region has the DNA TGCAGCGTTACTAGCGTGAGCTCCTACAATGAGCAGTTCTTC. It yields the protein CSVTSVSSYNEQFF. The chain carries TRBV29-1 and TRBJ2-1; 7 bases are shared with TRBD2. The V gene end was trimmed by 5 bases and the J gene end by 0 bases; junction bases not matched to a gene: 4. Germline loops: CDR1 SQVTM, CDR2 ANQGSEA. This CDR3 spans 14 amino acids.

The V call is TRBV9, the J call TRBJ2-7; D might be TRBD1 (6 bases). The CDR3 length is 15 residues. With 0 bases removed from V and 3 bases from J, the gap between germline ends came to 13 bases. From germline, CDR1 is SGDLS and CDR2 YYNGEE. For the CDR3, the DNA is TGTGCCAGCAGCGTAGGATACAGGGATAACTACGAGCAGTACTTC. Residues: CASSVGYRDNYEQYF. Full variable domain (remainder filled in from reference TRBV9 and TRBJ2-7): DSGVTQTPKHLITATGQRVTLRCSPRSGDLSVYWYQQSLDQGLQFLIQYYNGEERAKGNILERFSAQQFPDLHSELNLSSLELGDSALYFCASSVGYRDNYEQYFGPGTRLTVT.

This chain joins TRBV5-4 and TRBJ2-5; 8 bases align to TRBD2. This CDR3 contains 14 residues. Unmatched junction bases numbered 7, after V lost 4 bases and J lost 5 bases. Germline V gene data show CDR1 as SGHNT and CDR2 as YYREEE (reference sequence). CDR3 sequence: CASSPGGGLETQYF. In DNA, the CDR3 is TGTGCCAGCAGCCCGGGGGGGGGCCTCGAGACCCAGTACTTC.

The chain joins TRBV29-1 to TRBJ2-1; 7 nucleotides match TRBD2. After removal of 4 bases from V and 4 bases from J, the junction contained 4 bases not matched to a gene. Germline CDR1 is SQVTM and CDR2 is ANQGSEA. This CDR3 has 13 residues. CDR3 bases: TGCAGCGTTGTCCTAGCGGTATACAATGAGCAGTTCTTC. This codes for CSVVLAVYNEQFF.

The chain carries TRBV4-1 and TRBJ1-1; 7 bases line up with TRBD1. CDR1 and CDR2 (germline): MGHRA, YSYEKL. The CDR3 consists of 15 residues. The V and J ends lost 8 bases and 2 bases, in that order; junction bases with no gene match: 11. This chain's CDR3 is CASRFEGQTNTEAFF. In DNA, the CDR3 is TGCGCCAGCCGTTTTGAGGGACAGACTAACACTGAAGCTTTCTTT.

The gene calls are TRBV14 and TRBJ2-1, with 9 bases that match TRBD2. Germline V gives CDR1 SGHDN, CDR2 FVKESK. The CDR3 spans 17 residues. With 4 bases clipped from V and 0 bases from J, the junction kept 7 bases outside the gene matches. The CDR3: CASSLVAGVSSYNEQFF. CDR3 sequence (DNA): TGTGCCAGCAGCCTTGTAGCGGGAGTGAGCTCCTACAATGAGCAGTTCTTC.

The chain uses TRBV9 and TRBJ2-7; D might be TRBD2 (7 bases). Trimming left V 2 bases short and J 3 bases short, with 18 bases between. CDR1 SGDLS and CDR2 YYNGEE come from the germline V gene. This CDR3 has 16 amino acids. The CDR3 sequence is CASSVRGASEFYEQYF. As DNA, the CDR3 is TGTGCCAGCAGCGTCCGGGGGGCTAGCGAGTTCTACGAGCAGTACTTC.

The genes are TRBV18 and TRBJ2-7; the D gene is possibly TRBD1 (5 bases). The V gene lost 0 bases and the J gene lost 3 bases, with 12 bases spanning the gap. The length of the CDR3 is 15 residues. Germline V lookup: CDR1 KGHSH, CDR2 LQKENI. The CDR3 DNA reads as TGTGCCAGCTCACCACCAGGGCAGGGCGGCTACGAGCAGTACTTC. It translates to CASSPPGQGGYEQYF.

The chain has TRBV28 and TRBJ1-6; no clear D. CDR3 length equals 13 residues. The germline V gene has CDR1 MDHEN and CDR2 SYDVKM. V was pared by 6 bases and J by 14 bases, with 17 bases between. The CDR3 nucleotides read TGTGCCAGCAGCCTAAACGGGGTTCGGACCCTCCACTTT. This sequence encodes CASSLNGVRTLHF. The full variable domain, with the rest looked up from reference TRBV28 and TRBJ1-6, is DVKVTQSSRYLVKRTGEKVFLECVQDMDHENMFWYRQDPGLGLRLIYFSYDVKMKEKGDIPEGYSVSREKKERFSLILESASTNQTSMYLCASSLNGVRTLHFGNGTRLTVT.

The table lists this clone with a count of one. The rearrangement uses TRBV25-1 and TRBJ1-4; tentatively, D is TRBD1 (5 bases). Trimming took 4 bases from V and 4 from J, leaving 13 bases between them. There are 15 residues in the CDR3. Germline V gene lookup returns CDR1 MGHDK and CDR2 SYGVNS. In DNA, the CDR3 is TGTGCCAGCAGTGGAGCAGGGCGGGGTAATGAAAAACTGTTTTTT. It encodes CASSGAGRGNEKLFF.

The genes are TRBV28 and TRBJ2-1; 9 bases are shared with TRBD2. The germline gives CDR1 MDHEN, CDR2 SYDVKM. With 2 bases clipped from V and 10 bases from J, the junction kept 9 bases outside the gene matches. CDR3 length: 15 amino acids. CDR3 nucleotide sequence: TGTGCCAGCAGTTTAAGTCCTAGCGGGAAAAGGGAGCAGTTCTTC. It is translated as CASSLSPSGKREQFF.

This sequence joins TRBV4-1 and TRBJ1-5, with 7 bases fitting TRBD1. CDR1 and CDR2 (germline): MGHRA, YSYEKL. This CDR3 has 14 amino acids. J lost 5 bases, V lost 3 bases, and 4 bases had no gene match. The CDR3 loop is CASSHKTGDQPQHF. The CDR3 DNA reads TGCGCCAGCAGCCATAAAACAGGGGATCAGCCCCAGCATTTT.

The V gene is TRBV5-6, the J gene TRBJ2-7; possible D gene TRBD2, 5 bases. The CDR3 loop spans 13 amino acids. Trimming took 2 bases from V and 1 from J, leaving 7 bases between them. The germline gives CDR1 SGHDT, CDR2 YYEEEE. The CDR3 bases are TGTGCCAGCAGCTTACGGGGATCCTACGAGCAGTACTTC. Its protein is CASSLRGSYEQYF.

This clone appeared a single time. V and J are TRBV14 and TRBJ1-1, with 8 bases identical to TRBD1. Germline trimming cut 5 bases from V and 5 bases from J; bases unmatched to any gene: 4. Germline V lookup: CDR1 SGHDN, CDR2 FVKESK. CDR3 length: 13 amino acids. DNA for the CDR3: TGTGCCAGCAGCGACAGGGGATGGACTGAAGCTTTCTTT. This encodes CASSDRGWTEAFF.

The chain couples TRBV4-1 to TRBJ2-6, with 9 bases fitting TRBD1. Germline CDR1 MGHRA, CDR2 YSYEKL. The CDR3 extends over 18 amino acids. Trimming cost V 3 bases and J 0 bases; bases outside gene matches: 6. The CDR3 loop reads CASSHIGTGPSGANVLTF. The CDR3 DNA follows: TGCGCCAGCAGCCATATCGGGACAGGGCCCTCTGGGGCCAACGTCCTGACTTTC.

The genes are TRBV4-1 and TRBJ2-2, with D possibly TRBD2 on 5 matching bases. The germline V gene has CDR1 MGHRA and CDR2 YSYEKL. The CDR3 runs 17 residues. The V end lost 2 bases, the J end lost 6 bases, and 19 bases lay between the germline ends. The CDR3, as DNA: TGCGCCAGCAGCCAAAAGGTGGCTAGCCTAAACGCCGGGGAGCTGTTTTTT. As protein: CASSQKVASLNAGELFF.

This chain joins TRBV28 and TRBJ2-7, with a tentative D call TRBD2 (5 bases). Per the germline V gene, CDR1 is MDHEN and CDR2 is SYDVKM. Trimming cost V 3 bases and J 4 bases, with 13 bases left between them. This CDR3 is built from 14 residues. In nucleotides, the CDR3 is TGTGCCAGCAGTTTTTGGAGGTCTACGTACGAGCAGTACTTC. Translating it yields CASSFWRSTYEQYF.

CDR3 sequence reads: CASSRIEVVPYEQYF. The CDR3 coding sequence is TGTGCCAGCAGTCGCATCGAGGTGGTCCCCTACGAGCAGTACTTC. The chain has TRBV28 and TRBJ2-7; no definite D call. With 5 bases removed from V and 2 bases from J, the gap between germline ends came to 16 bases. The germline V gene has CDR1 MDHEN and CDR2 SYDVKM. CDR3 length equals 15 residues.